The 23 T cell receptor beta chains given below trace back to one sample, sequenced in a study of T cell changes during pregnancy in multiple sclerosis. Assay: immunoSEQ multiplex PCR; the TCRdb copy retains only in-frame clones and omits some. The data contain just under 100,000 clones, around 93% of them seen just once; the ten biggest clones take up 0.99%. The source was peripheral blood, collected after pregnancy. These receptors were collected from a female donor with multiple sclerosis, enrolled in a pregnancy study.

As DNA, the CDR3 is TGTGCCAGCAGCCCACGGACTACACAAGAGACCCAGTACTTC. Translating it yields CASSPRTTQETQYF. The chain combines TRBV7-8 with TRBJ2-5, with a possible D match to TRBD2 (6 bases). The CDR3 sequence is 14 residues long. In germline, CDR1 is SGHVS, CDR2 FQNEAQ. Trimming cost V 5 bases and J 2 bases, with 12 bases left between them.

Turning to this clone: In the same sample, other DNA sequences code for this CDR3. The chain employs TRBV5-1 and TRBJ2-2, with D maybe TRBD2 (5 bases). The CDR3 has 15 residues. Germline CDR1 reads SGHRS; CDR2 reads YFSETQ. The germline V and J ends were trimmed by 0 bases and 0 bases, with 6 bases remaining between them. The CDR3 loop is CASSLAGANTGELFF. CDR3 coding DNA: TGCGCCAGCAGCTTGGCCGGGGCGAACACCGGGGAGCTGTTTTTT.

The chain joins TRBV28 to TRBJ2-1; the D gene is possibly TRBD2 (6 bases). Germline V gives CDR1 MDHEN, CDR2 SYDVKM. This CDR3 region has 16 residues. Trimming removed 1 base at V and 2 bases at J, with 12 bases between. CDR3 amino acids: CASSLSGGVTYNEQFF. The CDR3 bases are TGTGCCAGCAGTTTATCCGGCGGGGTCACCTACAATGAGCAGTTCTTC. Filled out from reference TRBV28 and TRBJ2-1, the complete variable domain reads DVKVTQSSRYLVKRTGEKVFLECVQDMDHENMFWYRQDPGLGLRLIYFSYDVKMKEKGDIPEGYSVSREKKERFSLILESASTNQTSMYLCASSLSGGVTYNEQFFGPGTRLTVL.

V usage is TRBV2 and J usage is TRBJ2-7; D possibly corresponds to TRBD1 (6 bases). The V end lost 4 bases, the J end lost 0 bases, and 16 bases lay between the germline ends. There are 16 residues in the CDR3. The germline V gene has CDR1 SNHLY and CDR2 FYNNEI. The CDR3 loop reads CASSGNRDPGSYEQYF. The CDR3 nucleotides are TGTGCCAGCAGTGGTAACAGGGATCCCGGCTCCTACGAGCAGTACTTC. Complete variable domain (other parts from reference TRBV2 and TRBJ2-7): EPEVTQTPSHQVTQMGQEVILRCVPISNHLYFYWYRQILGQKVEFLVSFYNNEISEKSEIFDDQFSVERPDGSNFTLKIRSTKLEDSAMYFCASSGNRDPGSYEQYFGPGTRLTVT.

The V and J genes are TRBV19 and TRBJ2-2; weak D call: TRBD2 (5 bases). Looked up from germline, CDR1 is LNHDA and CDR2 is SQIVND (reference sequence). The CDR3 totals 16 residues. The V and J ends lost 5 bases and 1 base respectively, with 14 bases between them. The CDR3 region is CASSWSGMLNTGELFF. CDR3 bases: TGTGCCAGTAGTTGGTCCGGGATGCTGAACACCGGGGAGCTGTTTTTT.

V and J are TRBV10-2 and TRBJ1-2; 12 positions match TRBD1. The CDR3 spans 18 residues. Germline-derived CDR1 and CDR2 are WSHSY and SAAADI. Trimming took 3 bases from V and 2 from J; bases not matched to a gene: 10. The CDR3 loop is CASSEWDRGRGRNYGYTF. The DNA of the CDR3 is TGCGCCAGCAGTGAATGGGACAGGGGGCGGGGAAGGAACTATGGCTACACCTTC.

The rearrangement links TRBV4-2 to TRBJ2-7, with D perhaps TRBD1 (6 bases). The CDR3 length is 16 residues. Trimming removed 2 bases at V and 2 bases at J, with 16 bases between. CDR1 LGHNA and CDR2 YNFKEQ come from the germline V gene. The CDR3 spells CASSQKTGIPAYEQYF. DNA for the CDR3: TGTGCCAGCAGCCAAAAAACAGGGATACCGGCCTACGAGCAGTACTTC.

The rearrangement links TRBV2 to TRBJ1-2; 7 positions match TRBD1. The CDR3 is 15 residues long. Germline V gene data show CDR1 as SNHLY and CDR2 as FYNNEI. V dropped 2 bases and J dropped 2; count of bases not matched to a gene: 5. The CDR3 region is CASSEPSGQNYGYTF. In DNA form, the CDR3 reads TGTGCCAGCAGTGAACCGTCGGGACAGAACTATGGCTACACCTTC. Full variable domain (remainder filled in from reference TRBV2 and TRBJ1-2): EPEVTQTPSHQVTQMGQEVILRCVPISNHLYFYWYRQILGQKVEFLVSFYNNEISEKSEIFDDQFSVERPDGSNFTLKIRSTKLEDSAMYFCASSEPSGQNYGYTFGSGTRLTVV.

The chain is built from TRBV6-4 and TRBJ1-4; 9 bases agree with TRBD1. With V trimmed by 7 bases and J by 7 bases, 13 bases remained unmatched. Germline values: CDR1 MRHNA, CDR2 SNTAGT. This CDR3 has 16 residues. The CDR3 region has the DNA TGTGCCAGCATCCCCGGGACAGGGCTTTGTATTGAAAAACTGTTTTTT. Its protein is CASIPGTGLCIEKLFF.

This clone was counted a single time. V usage is TRBV5-1 and J usage is TRBJ1-2; D might be TRBD1 (6 bases). The V end was cut by 0 bases, the J end by 8 bases, with 17 bases between. The CDR3 runs to 15 residues. Germline V CDR1 and CDR2: SGHRS, YFSETQ. CDR3 DNA: TGCGCCAGCAGCTTGGGTGCAGGGGATCTAGGGGGCTACACCTTC. It translates to CASSLGAGDLGGYTF. The complete variable domain, with remaining parts taken from reference TRBV5-1 and TRBJ1-2, reads KAGVTQTPRYLIKTRGQQVTLSCSPISGHRSVSWYQQTPGQGLQFLFEYFSETQRNKGNFPGRFSGRQFSNSRSEMNVSTLELGDSALYLCASSLGAGDLGGYTFGSGTRLTVV.

CDR3 coding DNA: TGTGCCGGTGGCAGGGGTCGCGAGCAGTACTTC. Translated: CAGGRGREQYF. This chain links TRBV10-3 with TRBJ2-7; D is possibly TRBD1 (6 bases). In germline, CDR1 is ENHRY, CDR2 SYGVKD. V dropped 11 bases and J dropped 6 bases, with 14 bases sitting between them. The CDR3 consists of 11 residues.

The gene calls are TRBV28 and TRBJ2-4; D unclear. Trimming left V 7 bases short and J 8 bases short, with 12 bases between. Germline V gives CDR1 MDHEN, CDR2 SYDVKM. The CDR3 is 12 residues long. Here the CDR3 reads CASTTQLDIQYF. CDR3 in DNA: TGTGCCAGCACCACTCAACTGGACATTCAGTACTTC.

J is TRBJ1-1 and V is TRBV7-9; TRBD1 matches 8 bases. Germline CDR1 reads SEHNR; CDR2 reads FQNEAQ (reference sequence). The CDR3 contains 15 residues. Germline trimming cut 4 bases from V and 3 bases from J; bases unmatched to any gene: 7. Here the CDR3 reads CASSSGQGSDTEAFF. In DNA form, the CDR3 reads TGTGCCAGCAGCTCCGGACAGGGCTCGGACACTGAAGCTTTCTTT.

The chain links TRBV9 to TRBJ2-2; 11 bases are shared with TRBD2. V trimming: 0 bases; J trimming: 4 bases; junction bases outside the gene matches: 2. The CDR3 is 16 amino acids. CDR1 SGDLS and CDR2 YYNGEE come from the germline V gene. CDR3 amino acids: CASSVVSGRATGELFF. The CDR3 DNA reads as TGTGCCAGCAGCGTAGTTAGCGGGAGGGCCACCGGGGAGCTGTTTTTT.

The rearrangement links TRBV28 to TRBJ1-1, with D possibly being TRBD1 (5 bases). The CDR3 runs 14 residues. Trimming left V 3 bases short and J 5 bases short, with 13 bases between. Germline V gene lookup returns CDR1 MDHEN and CDR2 SYDVKM. CDR3 amino acids: CASSFTGGGTEAFF. The CDR3 DNA follows: TGTGCCAGCAGTTTTACGGGCGGGGGGACTGAAGCTTTCTTT.

V gene TRBV27 combines with J gene TRBJ1-1; TRBD1 aligns across 10 bases. This CDR3 contains 16 residues. V was clipped by 1 base and J by 3 bases; unmatched bases: 5. Germline CDR1 reads MNHEY; CDR2 reads SMNVEV (reference sequence). CDR3: CASSLYGTGADTEAFF. The CDR3 region has the DNA TGTGCCAGCAGTTTATATGGGACAGGGGCTGACACTGAAGCTTTCTTT.

The V and J genes are TRBV5-4 and TRBJ2-7; D remains unclear. Trimming removed 3 bases from V and 2 bases from J, with 3 bases in between. The CDR3 extends over 11 amino acids. Germline-derived CDR1 and CDR2 are SGHNT and YYREEE (reference sequence). The CDR3 loop is CASSSTYEQYF. In DNA form, the CDR3 reads TGTGCCAGCAGCTCAACCTACGAGCAGTACTTC.

The chain carries TRBV4-1 and TRBJ2-7; D unresolved. The length of the CDR3 is 12 residues. The germline V gene has CDR1 MGHRA and CDR2 YSYEKL. V lost 4 bases, J lost 3 bases, and 7 bases lay in between. Here the CDR3 reads CASSPPGYEQYF. Written as DNA, the CDR3 is TGCGCCAGCAGCCCCCCGGGCTACGAGCAGTACTTC.

The sample holds one count of this clone. The V call is TRBV11-2, the J call TRBJ2-7; 11 nucleotides agree with TRBD1. Germline V gives CDR1 SGHAT, CDR2 FQNNGV. V was clipped by 0 bases and J by 2 bases; unmatched bases: 3. The CDR3 loop spans 16 amino acids. The CDR3 DNA sequence: TGTGCCAGCAGCTTAGACCGGGGACAGGGGGCCTACGAGCAGTACTTC. Amino acid sequence: CASSLDRGQGAYEQYF.

This chain connects TRBV29-1 to TRBJ2-7; 8 nucleotides line up with TRBD1. CDR3 size: 12 residues. The junction had 6 bases not matched to a gene; V was cut back by 5 bases and J by 6 bases. CDR1 is SQVTM and CDR2 is ANQGSEA in the germline V gene. CDR3 region: CSVWTGLGEQYF. CDR3 nucleotides: TGCAGCGTTTGGACAGGGTTGGGCGAGCAGTACTTC.

This chain connects TRBV19 to TRBJ1-2; 11 bases agree with TRBD1. There are 15 residues in the CDR3. Germline CDR1 is LNHDA and CDR2 is SQIVND (reference sequence). V trimming: 3 bases; J trimming: 6 bases; junction bases outside the gene matches: 6. CDR3 DNA: TGTGCCAGTAGTATCTTCGGGACAGGGGGGGATGGCTACACCTTC. Protein: CASSIFGTGGDGYTF.

V and J are TRBV5-1 and TRBJ2-1, with D possibly matching TRBD2 (5 bases). V was clipped by 4 bases and J by 6 bases, with 14 bases between them. The CDR3 has 14 residues. CDR1 is SGHRS and CDR2 is YFSETQ in the germline V gene. CDR3 DNA sequence: TGCGCCAGCAGCCCCCCCCGCGGACTCAATGAGCAGTTCTTC. Amino acids: CASSPPRGLNEQFF. The full variable domain, its missing parts supplied by reference TRBV5-1 and TRBJ2-1, is KAGVTQTPRYLIKTRGQQVTLSCSPISGHRSVSWYQQTPGQGLQFLFEYFSETQRNKGNFPGRFSGRQFSNSRSEMNVSTLELGDSALYLCASSPPRGLNEQFFGPGTRLTVL.

The chain employs TRBV14 and TRBJ2-1, with 8 bases identical to TRBD1. CDR1 and CDR2 (germline): SGHDN, FVKESK. The V segment lost 0 bases and the J segment 4 bases; nucleotides outside the gene matches: 8. The length of the CDR3 is 17 residues. CDR3 sequence: CASSQDFDRGHYNEQFF. CDR3 coding DNA: TGTGCCAGCAGCCAAGATTTCGACAGGGGCCATTACAATGAGCAGTTCTTC.